This record covers a single T cell receptor beta chain. CDR1 SEHNR and CDR2 FQNEAQ come from the germline V gene (reference sequence). The V end was cut by 4 bases, the J end by 7 bases, with 11 bases between. The CDR3 sequence is 13 residues long. Here immunoSEQ multiplex PCR was the method, and the copy in TCRdb shows in-frame clones only, minus some. The table shows some 38,000 clones, with around 80% occurring only once. This sample is drawn from a study of blood T cell repertoires in COVID-19. Whole-study context: COVID-19 samples from acute and convalescent phases originated in the United States, Italy and Spain.

This TCR derives from a man aged 60 to 75 with COVID-19, enrolled during active disease. The rearrangement links TRBV7-9 to TRBJ2-1; D is undetermined. Material for sequencing was peripheral blood. CDR3 loop: CASSSTTRNEQFF. The CDR3 nucleotides read TGTGCCAGCAGCTCTACCACCCGAAATGAGCAGTTCTTC.